This T cell receptor (beta chain) was identified in a study of T cell responses to AZD1222 COVID-19 vaccine. Sequencing was performed with immunoSEQ multiplex PCR; in TCRdb, only in-frame clones are kept and a portion is missing. Among around 140,000 clones listed, roughly nine tenths were seen once. Comment on this clone: The antigen remains unidentified.

The study, taken as a whole, reports: Donors were largely white British and mainly female; clonal diversity was possibly underestimated. Nearly half of spike-specific TCRs reportedly target unmutated variant regions. Researchers report vaccine-associated CD4 TCRs spanning spike, with dominance at 160-218 and 743-854. The study found Spike-specific TCR breadth and depth rose after two AZD1222 doses.

The sample in question was peripheral blood, obtained on day 0 of AZD1222 vaccination. The clonotype comes from an adult in good health.

The CDR3 loop is CSVEDRRGGNTIYF. CDR3 sequence (DNA): TGCAGCGTTGAAGATCGTCGGGGTGGAAACACCATATATTTT. V and J are TRBV29-1 and TRBJ1-3, with D hard to call. The CDR3 consists of 14 residues. V lost 0 bases and J lost 3, with 9 bases in between. From germline, CDR1 is SQVTM and CDR2 ANQGSEA. Filled out from reference TRBV29-1 and TRBJ1-3, the complete variable domain reads SAVISQKPSRDICQRGTSLTIQCQVDSQVTMMFWYRQQPGQSLTLIATANQGSEATYESGFVIDKFPISRPNLTFSTLTVSNMSPEDSSIYLCSVEDRRGGNTIYFGEGSWLTVV.